A single sample gave rise to the 9 T cell receptor beta chains below, sequenced in a study of OX40 agonist ivuxolimab in advanced cancers. This table comes from immunoSEQ multiplex PCR, and its TCRdb copy is limited to in-frame clones, with some not included. The data show tens of thousands of clones, roughly 86% seen once. The specimen was CD4+ or CD8+ T cells sorted from blood, collected in a trial of the OX40 agonist ivuxolimab. The receptors derive from an adult with an advanced solid tumor such as melanoma, head and neck, liver or kidney cancer.

The J gene is TRBJ2-7, the V gene TRBV18; 11 bases agree with TRBD1. The trim removed 4 bases at V and 0 bases at J, leaving 2 bases unmatched. The length of the CDR3 is 15 residues. Germline CDR1 KGHSH, CDR2 LQKENI. In DNA form, the CDR3 reads TGTGCCAGCTCACATGGACAGGGGGCCTCCTACGAGCAGTACTTC. Its protein product is CASSHGQGASYEQYF.

V is TRBV9 and J is TRBJ1-6; TRBD1 matches at 7 bases. This CDR3 has 15 amino acids. Germline CDR1 is SGDLS and CDR2 is YYNGEE. Trimming at V came to 0 bases and at J to 8 bases, leaving 5 bases not matched to a gene. The CDR3 bases are TGTGCCAGCAGCGTAGGACAGGGTAGGGATTCACCCCTCCACTTT. It translates to CASSVGQGRDSPLHF.

The chain carries TRBV7-6 and TRBJ2-7; 11 bases line up with TRBD1. Unmatched junction bases numbered 9, after V lost 5 bases and J lost 6 bases. Per germline, CDR1 SGHVS and CDR2 FNYEAQ. The CDR3 is 15 amino acids. CDR3 bases: TGTGCCAGCAGCCCAGGACAGGGGGCTTTAGGCGAGCAGTACTTC. This codes for CASSPGQGALGEQYF.

The chain is built from TRBV19 and TRBJ1-1, with D unclear. The V end lost 2 bases, the J end lost 1 base, and 8 bases lay between the germline ends. The CDR3 is made up of 14 amino acids. Germline CDR1 LNHDA, CDR2 SQIVND (reference sequence). This chain's CDR3 is CASSITTANTEAFF. CDR3 sequence (DNA): TGTGCCAGTAGTATAACCACAGCGAACACTGAAGCTTTCTTT.

This clone was seen a single time. The V call is TRBV27, the J call TRBJ1-1; D not resolved. Trimming stripped 8 bases from V and 1 base from J, with 17 bases between. Looked up from germline, CDR1 is MNHEY and CDR2 is SMNVEV (reference sequence). The CDR3 spans 15 residues. The CDR3 loop is CASSEDSGANTEAFF. The CDR3 coding sequence is TGTGCCAGCTCCGAAGACTCAGGAGCGAACACTGAAGCTTTCTTT.

The chain is built from TRBV7-8 and TRBJ2-1; a weak D match, TRBD2 (5 bases). Per germline, CDR1 SGHVS and CDR2 FQNEAQ. V was pared by 0 bases and J by 9 bases, with 12 bases between. The CDR3 contains 14 residues. The CDR3, as DNA: TGTGCCAGCAGCTTAGCCAAGGTAGGAGGTGAGCAGTTCTTC. Residues: CASSLAKVGGEQFF.

CDR3 residues: CASSLRQGVVIYEQYF. For the CDR3, the DNA is TGTGCCAGCAGCTTACGTCAGGGGGTGGTAATCTACGAGCAGTACTTC. The V call is TRBV11-1, the J call TRBJ2-7, with TRBD1 identical over 7 bases. V gave up 2 bases and J gave up 3 bases; unmatched junction bases: 10. Germline lookup yields CDR1 SGHAT and CDR2 FQDESV (reference sequence). CDR3 length: 16 residues.

This clone occurred once. This chain joins TRBV9 and TRBJ2-1; 7 bases are shared with TRBD1. The V segment lost 0 bases and the J segment 0 bases; nucleotides outside the gene matches: 3. The CDR3 contains 16 residues. In germline, CDR1 is SGDLS, CDR2 YYNGEE. The CDR3 nucleotides read TGTGCCAGCAGCGTAGGTGGGACAGTCTCCTACAATGAGCAGTTCTTC. Translation gives CASSVGGTVSYNEQFF. The whole variable domain, remainder taken from reference TRBV9 and TRBJ2-1, is DSGVTQTPKHLITATGQRVTLRCSPRSGDLSVYWYQQSLDQGLQFLIQYYNGEERAKGNILERFSAQQFPDLHSELNLSSLELGDSALYFCASSVGGTVSYNEQFFGPGTRLTVL.

This chain links TRBV19 with TRBJ2-2; a possible D gene is TRBD2 (6 bases). CDR3 size: 16 residues. Germline CDR1 is LNHDA and CDR2 is SQIVND (reference sequence). Between the trimmed V and J ends, which lost 1 base and 5 bases, there was a span of 14 bases. CDR3 nucleotides: TGTGCCAGTAGTATAGGGGGGGATTATGGTACCGGGGAGCTGTTTTTT. Encoded protein: CASSIGGDYGTGELFF.